Shown below are 5 T cell receptor beta chains from a single sample sequenced in a study of cytomegalovirus exposure and HLA in healthy donors. The PCR employed 60 Vbeta primers together with 13 Jbeta primers. The data were produced by immunoSEQ multiplex PCR, yet TCRdb's version contains in-frame clones alone and is incomplete. The table has approximately 200,000 clones, about three quarters seen once. Sequenced input: PBMCs. These receptors were taken from a man aged 40-49 years in good health and CMV-seronegative.

The genes are TRBV7-2 and TRBJ1-5; D might be TRBD1 (5 bases). Trimming stripped 1 base from V and 9 bases from J, with 13 bases between. The CDR3 sequence is 14 residues long. Germline V CDR1 and CDR2: SGHTA, FQGNSA. The CDR3 spells CASSLGKGWGPQHF. The DNA of the CDR3 is TGTGCCAGCAGCTTAGGCAAGGGGTGGGGGCCCCAGCATTTT. The variable domain in full, with the rest retrieved from reference TRBV7-2 and TRBJ1-5, is GAGVSQSPSNKVTEKGKDVELRCDPISGHTALYWYRQSLGQGLEFLIYFQGNSAPDKSGLPSDRFSAERTGGSVSTLTIQRTQQEDSAVYLCASSLGKGWGPQHFGDGTRLSIL.

This clone is a singleton in its sample. The genes are TRBV5-1 and TRBJ2-3; TRBD2 is a possible D gene (5 bases). CDR1 is SGHRS, CDR2 YFSETQ, per germline. CDR3 length: 15 residues. Trimming took off 6 bases at V and 2 bases at J, with 16 bases between the two ends. The CDR3 region has the DNA TGCGCCAGCAAGGCGGGTCCGCCTATCACAGATACGCAGTATTTT. This translates into CASKAGPPITDTQYF.

The V call is TRBV11-2, the J call TRBJ2-7, with 9 bases aligning to TRBD1. Germline CDR1 is SGHAT and CDR2 is FQNNGV. After removal of 6 bases from V and 5 bases from J, the junction contained 8 bases not matched to a gene. This CDR3 spans 14 amino acids. This CDR3 reads CASRPGTGSHEQYF. CDR3 nucleotide sequence: TGTGCCAGCAGACCCGGGACAGGGAGCCACGAGCAGTACTTC. Full variable domain (rest looked up from reference TRBV11-2 and TRBJ2-7): EAGVAQSPRYKIIEKRQSVAFWCNPISGHATLYWYQQILGQGPKLLIQFQNNGVVDDSQLPKDRFSAERLKGVDSTLKIQPAKLEDSAVYLCASRPGTGSHEQYFGPGTRLTVT.

This clone has more than one count but fewer than ten. This chain uses TRBV10-2 with TRBJ2-2; possible D gene TRBD2, 5 bases. Trimming stripped 3 bases from V and 4 bases from J, with 12 bases between. This CDR3 contains 15 residues. The V gene's germline CDR1 is WSHSY and CDR2 SAAADI. The DNA of the CDR3 is TGCGCCAGCAGTGACCAGGACTTGGCCACCGGGGAGCTGTTTTTT. Its protein product is CASSDQDLATGELFF.

This clone was observed once. The chain links TRBV27 to TRBJ2-1; 13 bases are a match to TRBD2. The CDR3 totals 15 residues. V trimming: 5 bases; J trimming: 6 bases; junction bases outside the gene matches: 4. Per the germline V gene, CDR1 is MNHEY and CDR2 is SMNVEV (reference sequence). The CDR3 loop reads CASSTGTSGVNEQFF. The CDR3 DNA reads as TGTGCCAGCAGTACCGGGACTAGCGGGGTCAATGAGCAGTTCTTC.